This entry is about one TCR beta chain. The sample originates from a study of T cells in tuberculosis. Sample time point: new active TB diagnosis, blood taken before or within 7 days of starting treatment. TCRdb keeps only in-frame clones here, not all; method: immunoSEQ multiplex PCR. The data contain some 30,000 clones, roughly 85% of them singletons. Germline lookup yields CDR1 MNHEY and CDR2 SMNVEV (reference sequence). The CDR3 is 15 amino acids. V was clipped by 2 bases and J by 3 bases; unmatched bases: 6. The rearrangement joins TRBV27 to TRBJ1-2, with 7 bases that match TRBD1. The sample here was PBMCs, taken at tuberculosis diagnosis. The receptor comes from an adult with tuberculosis. The CDR3 DNA is TGTGCCAGCAGTTTACCGGGGACAGTCGACTATGGCTACACCTTC. Translating gives CASSLPGTVDYGYTF.